A selection of T cell receptor beta chains follows, all from one sample in a study of blood T cell repertoires in COVID-19. Repertoires were generated with immunoSEQ multiplex PCR, while TCRdb's copy carries only in-frame clones and drops some. The sample has approximately 300,000 clones; roughly 87% are singletons. The sequencing input was peripheral blood. Source of these receptors: a man aged 45-60 years with active or convalescent COVID-19. The conserved cysteine and the conserved F or W are not part of the CDR3 here.

V gene: TRBV6-2/TRBV6-3
J gene: TRBJ1-5
CDR3 protein: ASSYSGAGNQPQH

V gene: TRBV5-4
J gene: TRBJ1-3
CDR3 protein: ASRQAGEGNTIY

V gene: TRBV12-5
J gene: TRBJ1-5
CDR3 protein: ASGFRQGWAYSNQPQH

V gene: TRBV7-2
J gene: TRBJ2-1
CDR3 protein: ASSWLSYNEQF

V gene: TRBV7-9
J gene: TRBJ2-3
CDR3 protein: ASSLVEGAFEGSDTQY

V gene: TRBV5-6
J gene: TRBJ1-5
CDR3 protein: ASSLSGGDQPQH

V gene: TRBV29-1
J gene: TRBJ1-2
CDR3 protein: SVEDLRGTYT

V gene: TRBV7-7
J gene: TRBJ2-5
CDR3 protein: ASSLTLNRGQETQY

V gene: TRBV28
J gene: TRBJ1-2
CDR3 protein: ASSLGGSYGYT

V gene: TRBV7-9
J gene: TRBJ1-2
CDR3 protein: ASSSPGGRVRGYT

V gene: TRBV7-8
J gene: TRBJ1-1
CDR3 protein: ASGQGIEAF

V gene: TRBV24-1
J gene: TRBJ2-3
CDR3 protein: ATTLAGTDTQY

V gene: TRBV5-5
J gene: TRBJ2-4
CDR3 protein: ASSLDPGLRNIQY

V gene: TRBV19
J gene: TRBJ1-5
CDR3 protein: ASSTTQSQGNQPQH

V gene: TRBV9
J gene: TRBJ2-1
CDR3 protein: ASSVRGTGGDNEQF

V gene: TRBV9
J gene: TRBJ2-7
CDR3 protein: ASSVSDRGVVQY

V gene: TRBV2
J gene: TRBJ1-5
CDR3 protein: ASSGRGSNQPQH

V gene: TRBV3-1/TRBV3-2
J gene: TRBJ1-6
CDR3 protein: ASSHRTGGDSPLH

V gene: TRBV3-1/TRBV3-2
J gene: TRBJ2-3
CDR3 protein: ASSPGGSPSTDTQY

V gene: TRBV5-1
J gene: TRBJ2-5
CDR3 protein: ASSTDREQETQY

V gene: TRBV9
J gene: TRBJ1-4
CDR3 protein: ASSVGGQDNEKLF

V gene: TRBV18
J gene: TRBJ1-2
CDR3 protein: ASSPETGHYGYT

V gene: TRBV7-2
J gene: TRBJ1-2
CDR3 protein: ASSWDRGPVYGYT

V gene: TRBV7-2
J gene: TRBJ1-6
CDR3 protein: ASSQGTGAPLH

V gene: TRBV30
J gene: TRBJ1-6
CDR3 protein: AWRGWTDDNSPLH

V gene: TRBV19
J gene: TRBJ2-3
CDR3 protein: ASSQLAGGPDTQY

V gene: TRBV4-3
J gene: TRBJ1-2
CDR3 protein: ASSQDGRGFGYT

V gene: TRBV5-1
J gene: TRBJ1-2
CDR3 protein: ASSLGLADYGYT

V gene: TRBV3-1/TRBV3-2
J gene: TRBJ2-7
CDR3 protein: ASSQESGSFYEQY

V gene: TRBV6-1
J gene: TRBJ2-3
CDR3 protein: ASSDGLALDTQY

V gene: TRBV7-2
J gene: TRBJ1-2
CDR3 protein: ASSLIQGPRGYT

V gene: TRBV2
J gene: TRBJ1-6
CDR3 protein: ASSLTVPSPLH

V gene: TRBV28
J gene: TRBJ2-6
CDR3 protein: ASSLLGGVSGANVLT

V gene: TRBV6-5
J gene: TRBJ2-2
CDR3 protein: ASSSGGNTGELF

V gene: TRBV18
J gene: TRBJ1-1
CDR3 protein: ASSPLQGSHNTEAF

V gene: TRBV27
J gene: TRBJ2-6
CDR3 protein: ASSFNGGGANVLT

V gene: TRBV24-1
J gene: TRBJ2-1
CDR3 protein: ATSKTSGSFRSYNEQF

V gene: TRBV18
J gene: TRBJ2-5
CDR3 protein: ASSPGRGGEETQY

V gene: TRBV5-1
J gene: TRBJ1-3
CDR3 protein: ASSLAGTGSGHTIY

V gene: TRBV6-6
J gene: TRBJ1-2
CDR3 protein: AIKGGGGYGYT

V gene: TRBV9
J gene: TRBJ2-3
CDR3 protein: ASSVEGLAGSTDTQY

V gene: TRBV7-8
J gene: TRBJ1-5
CDR3 protein: ASSPGINQPQH

V gene: TRBV12-3/TRBV12-4
J gene: TRBJ2-3
CDR3 protein: ASSPGRTDTQY

V gene: TRBV5-1
J gene: TRBJ1-1
CDR3 protein: ASSFSSMNTEAF

V gene: TRBV2
J gene: TRBJ2-2
CDR3 protein: ASSEQLVFSGRTGELF

V gene: TRBV19
J gene: TRBJ1-5
CDR3 protein: ASSLDREFYQPQH